The T cell receptor beta chain under discussion was sequenced for a study of T-cell memory formation after mild COVID-19. Unmatched junction bases numbered 2, after V lost 4 bases and J lost 7 bases. The CDR3 sequence is 12 residues long. Germline CDR1 and CDR2: SGHRS and YFSETQ. TCRdb itself ran the 5' RACE reads through MiXCR, one entry per CDR3 protein. The sample contains 200,000 to 250,000 distinct CDR3 sequences, over 7.5% of which appear only once. This chain uses TRBV5-1 with TRBJ2-1; the match to TRBD2 covers 7 bases. The sequenced sample consisted of PBMCs or a T cell subset sorted from them (not recorded which). The receptor was derived from a man between 18 and 35 years old who had mild COVID-19 (a few samples of this study predate the infection). Cell type and time point are not known. CDR3 loop: CASSRGLNEQFF. CDR3 bases: TGCGCCAGCAGCAGGGGACTAAATGAGCAGTTCTTC. Based on the CDR3 plus reference TRBV5-1 and TRBJ2-1, the full variable domain is KAGVTQTPRYLIKTRGQQVTLSCSPISGHRSVSWYQQTPGQGLQFLFEYFSETQRNKGNFPGRFSGRQFSNSRSEMNVSTLELGDSALYLCASSRGLNEQFFGPGTRLTVL.